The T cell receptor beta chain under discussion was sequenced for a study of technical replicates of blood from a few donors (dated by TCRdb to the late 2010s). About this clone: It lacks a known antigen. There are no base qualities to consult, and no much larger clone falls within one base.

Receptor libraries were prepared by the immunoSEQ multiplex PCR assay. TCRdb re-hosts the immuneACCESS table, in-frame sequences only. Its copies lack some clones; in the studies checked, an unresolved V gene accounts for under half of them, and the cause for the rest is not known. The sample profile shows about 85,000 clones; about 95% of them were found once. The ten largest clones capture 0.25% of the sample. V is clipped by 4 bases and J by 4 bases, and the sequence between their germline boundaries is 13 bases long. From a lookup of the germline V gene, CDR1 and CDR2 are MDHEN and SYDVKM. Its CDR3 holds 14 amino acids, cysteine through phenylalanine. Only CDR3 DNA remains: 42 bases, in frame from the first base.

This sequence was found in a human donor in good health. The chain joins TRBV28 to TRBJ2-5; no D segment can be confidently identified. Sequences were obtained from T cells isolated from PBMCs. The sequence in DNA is TGTGCCAGCAGTTCCGGGTCCCTGGGAGAGACCCAGTACTTC. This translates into CASSSGSLGETQYF.